The 16 T cell receptor beta chains given below trace back to one sample, sequenced in a study of cytomegalovirus exposure and HLA in healthy donors. PCR amplification relied on 60 Vbeta primers (plus 13 Jbeta primers). Clones were read by immunoSEQ multiplex PCR, and TCRdb kept only the in-frame ones, dropping some. Its listing shows nearly 35,000 clones. Sequenced sample: PBMCs. These TCRs come from a woman aged 40 to 50 in good health and CMV-seropositive.

V is TRBV18 and J is TRBJ1-3; 7 bases are shared with TRBD1. Trimming cost V 3 bases and J 3 bases; bases outside gene matches: 8. The CDR3 length is 16 residues. In germline, CDR1 is KGHSH, CDR2 LQKENI. The CDR3, as DNA: TGTGCCAGCTCACCGAACAGGGGTGGAGGTGGAAACACCATATATTTT. Amino acids: CASSPNRGGGGNTIYF.

The chain recombines TRBV6-5 with TRBJ1-2; 8 nucleotides align to TRBD1. J lost 0 bases, V lost 4 bases, and 4 bases had no gene match. CDR3 length: 15 amino acids. Germline CDR1 MNHEY, CDR2 SVGAGI. The CDR3 loop reads CASSSGTGANYGYTF. The CDR3 nucleotides read TGTGCCAGCAGTTCCGGGACAGGCGCTAACTATGGCTACACCTTC.

This chain connects TRBV10-3 to TRBJ1-4; D possibly corresponds to TRBD1 (6 bases). The V end lost 5 bases, the J end lost 8 bases, and 9 bases lay between the germline ends. The CDR3 spans 12 residues. In germline, CDR1 is ENHRY, CDR2 SYGVKD. CDR3: CAISQQGEKLFF. For the CDR3, the DNA is TGTGCCATCAGTCAACAGGGAGAAAAACTGTTTTTT.

V and J are TRBV5-1 and TRBJ2-7; the D gene is possibly TRBD2 (6 bases). Germline V CDR1 and CDR2: SGHRS, YFSETQ. CDR3 size: 15 residues. Trimming left V 1 base short and J 2 bases short, with 13 bases between. The CDR3 DNA is TGCGCCAGCAGCTTGACTAGCCTAACCCCCTACGAGCAGTACTTC. It translates to CASSLTSLTPYEQYF.

The V and J genes are TRBV29-1 and TRBJ1-1; tentative D call: TRBD1 (6 bases). The CDR3 spans 12 residues. Germline CDR1 reads SQVTM; CDR2 reads ANQGSEA. CDR3 amino acids: CSAGVSRAEAFF. The DNA of the CDR3 is TGCAGTGCAGGGGTGAGTAGGGCTGAAGCTTTCTTT.

The gene calls are TRBV18 and TRBJ1-4, with 10 bases fitting TRBD1. The V gene end was trimmed by 3 bases and the J gene end by 10 bases; junction bases not matched to a gene: 14. The CDR3 runs to 17 residues. Germline V gene data show CDR1 as KGHSH and CDR2 as LQKENI. The CDR3 region has the DNA TGTGCCAGCTCACCTACGACAGGGGGCTCCGGTATTGGAAAACTGTTTTTT. Translating it yields CASSPTTGGSGIGKLFF. The whole variable domain, filled in from reference TRBV18 and TRBJ1-4, reads NAGVMQNPRHLVRRRGQEARLRCSPMKGHSHVYWYRQLPEEGLKFMVYLQKENIIDESGMPKERFSAEFPKEGPSILRIQQVVRGDSAAYFCASSPTTGGSGIGKLFFGSGTQLSVL.

The chain has TRBV7-2 and TRBJ1-2, with D uncertain. Trimming removed 5 bases at V and 8 bases at J, with 9 bases between. Germline assignment: CDR1 SGHTA and CDR2 FQGNSA. This CDR3 has 11 amino acids. CDR3 amino acids: CASSPGRGYTF. CDR3 nucleotide sequence: TGTGCCAGCAGCCCCGGGAGGGGCTACACCTTC.

The chain has TRBV28 and TRBJ1-2; TRBD1 is a possible D gene (6 bases). This CDR3 has 14 residues. Trimming removed 5 bases at V and 7 bases at J, with 17 bases between. Germline values: CDR1 MDHEN, CDR2 SYDVKM. CDR3 loop: CASSPLPGVFGYTF. The CDR3 nucleotides are TGTGCCAGCAGTCCCCTACCAGGGGTATTTGGCTACACCTTC.

Here the CDR3 DNA reads TGTGCCAGCAGTGACTCGCGCCTAGCGGGAGCCCGGGAGACCCAGTACTTC. The encoded protein is CASSDSRLAGARETQYF. The chain joins TRBV6-4 to TRBJ2-5, with TRBD2 matching 10 bases. V shed 0 bases, J shed 5 bases, and the junction held 9 bases outside the gene matches. Germline V gene data show CDR1 as MRHNA and CDR2 as SNTAGT. This CDR3 has 17 residues.

V is TRBV28 and J is TRBJ2-2; D possibly corresponds to TRBD2 (6 bases). Trimming took 4 bases from V and 8 from J, leaving 11 bases between them. Germline V lookup: CDR1 MDHEN, CDR2 SYDVKM. The CDR3 extends over 13 amino acids. This CDR3 is CASSSRRAGELFF. Here the CDR3 DNA reads TGTGCCAGCAGTTCCCGGAGGGCAGGGGAGCTGTTTTTT.

CDR3 sequence: CASSPPGGRETQYF. The CDR3 nucleotides are TGTGCCAGCTCACCACCGGGGGGTCGAGAGACCCAGTACTTC. The chain is built from TRBV18 and TRBJ2-5, with D tentatively TRBD2 (6 bases). Deletions cut 0 bases from V and 4 bases from J, with 9 bases between. Germline CDR1 and CDR2: KGHSH and LQKENI. CDR3 length: 14 amino acids. The full variable domain, with the rest looked up from reference TRBV18 and TRBJ2-5, is NAGVMQNPRHLVRRRGQEARLRCSPMKGHSHVYWYRQLPEEGLKFMVYLQKENIIDESGMPKERFSAEFPKEGPSILRIQQVVRGDSAAYFCASSPPGGRETQYFGPGTRLLVL.

The rearrangement joins TRBV28 to TRBJ1-1; 7 bases are a match to TRBD1. CDR1 and CDR2 (germline): MDHEN, SYDVKM. The CDR3 contains 14 residues. V trimming: 4 bases; J trimming: 1 base; junction bases outside the gene matches: 3. CDR3 sequence: CASSSTGWNTEAFF. The CDR3, as DNA: TGTGCCAGCAGTTCGACAGGGTGGAACACTGAAGCTTTCTTT.

The chain is built from TRBV6-5 and TRBJ2-3; perhaps TRBD1 as D (6 bases). The CDR3 spans 16 residues. Trimming removed 1 base from V and 1 base from J, with 12 bases in between. Germline CDR1 reads MNHEY; CDR2 reads SVGAGI. CDR3 coding DNA: TGTGCCAGCAGTTACTTTTGGGGGCCAGGCACAGATACGCAGTATTTT. Protein product: CASSYFWGPGTDTQYF.

The chain employs TRBV6-5 and TRBJ2-3; D might be TRBD1 (5 bases). The germline CDR1 and CDR2 sequences are MNHEY and SVGAGI. V was trimmed by 5 bases and J by 3 bases, leaving 12 bases between them. The CDR3 runs to 14 residues. The CDR3 DNA follows: TGTGCCAGCAGTAACCGAAAGGGGACAGATACGCAGTATTTT. Protein: CASSNRKGTDTQYF.

This rearrangement joins TRBV6-6 to TRBJ1-2; no reliable D call. Germline V gene lookup returns CDR1 MNHNY and CDR2 SVGAGI (reference sequence). V shed 5 bases and J shed 2 bases, with 15 bases lying between them. CDR3 size: 15 residues. CDR3 sequence reads: CASSPGREANYGYTF. For the CDR3, the DNA is TGTGCCAGCAGTCCCGGGAGAGAAGCCAACTATGGCTACACCTTC.

The V call is TRBV29-1, the J call TRBJ2-7; 8 positions agree with TRBD1. The V and J ends lost 0 bases and 9 bases, in that order; junction bases with no gene match: 7. The germline gives CDR1 SQVTM, CDR2 ANQGSEA. This CDR3 spans 13 amino acids. The CDR3 loop reads CSVEDDRDRRQYF. Here the CDR3 DNA reads TGCAGCGTTGAAGATGACCGGGACAGGAGGCAGTACTTC.